The present T cell receptor beta chain was sequenced within a study of CD8 T cells in ankylosing spondylitis. There are a few counts of this clonotype. Trimming pared 6 bases from V and 4 bases from J, leaving 12 bases between. The germline CDR1 and CDR2 sequences are DFQATT and SNEGSKA (reference sequence). The CDR3 sequence is 12 residues long. TCRdb passed the 5' RACE reads through MiXCR, listing each CDR3 protein once. The sample has tens of thousands of distinct CDR3 sequences, approximately 30% seen once. The receptor's source is a male donor with ankylosing spondylitis or in good health (not recorded which). The sequenced sample was blood, either unsorted or a sorted T cell fraction (not recorded which). The V gene is TRBV20-1, the J gene TRBJ1-1, with D perhaps matching TRBD1 (5 bases). The CDR3 loop reads CSAGGFGTEAFF. DNA for the CDR3: TGCAGTGCCGGGGGGTTTGGCACTGAAGCTTTCTTT.